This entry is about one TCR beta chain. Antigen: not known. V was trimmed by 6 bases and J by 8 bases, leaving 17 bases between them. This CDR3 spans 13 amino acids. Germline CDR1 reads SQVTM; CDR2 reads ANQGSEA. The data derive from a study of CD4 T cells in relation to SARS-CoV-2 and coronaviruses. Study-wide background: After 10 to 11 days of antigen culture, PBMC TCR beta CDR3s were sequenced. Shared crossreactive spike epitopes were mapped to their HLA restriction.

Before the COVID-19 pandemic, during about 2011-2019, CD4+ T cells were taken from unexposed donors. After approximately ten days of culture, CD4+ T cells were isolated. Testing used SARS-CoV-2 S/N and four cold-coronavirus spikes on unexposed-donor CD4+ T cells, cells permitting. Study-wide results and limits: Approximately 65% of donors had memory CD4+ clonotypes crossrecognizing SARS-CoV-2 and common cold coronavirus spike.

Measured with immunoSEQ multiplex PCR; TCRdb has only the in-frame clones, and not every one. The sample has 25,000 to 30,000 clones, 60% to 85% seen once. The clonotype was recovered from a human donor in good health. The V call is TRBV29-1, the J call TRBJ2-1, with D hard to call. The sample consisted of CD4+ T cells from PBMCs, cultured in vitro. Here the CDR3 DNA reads TGCAGCGTAGAGGTGACACCAGGCGATGAGCAGTTCTTC. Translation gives CSVEVTPGDEQFF.